This T cell receptor beta chain originates from a study of CD8 T cells in ankylosing spondylitis. This clonotype was seen repeatedly, ten times or more. What it recognizes is unknown. Whole-study results and caveats: The authors reported significant enrichment of disease-linked clones in matched ankylosing spondylitis synovial fluid. A TCR beta motif of 8 or 9 highly homologous variants appeared characteristic of ankylosing spondylitis blood.

Using quantitative 5'-RACE with molecular barcodes, the authors made TCR beta libraries. MiXCR, applied by TCRdb to the 5' RACE reads, yields one record per CDR3 protein. The sample has 210,000 or so distinct CDR3 sequences; about 26% are singletons. The CDR3 runs 15 residues. The germline V gene encodes CDR1 KGHDR and CDR2 SFDVKD. The V gene end was trimmed by 4 bases and the J gene end by 9 bases; junction bases not matched to a gene: 3. The sequenced sample was blood, either unsorted or a sorted T cell fraction (not recorded which). The sequence was collected from a male donor with ankylosing spondylitis or in good health (not recorded which). The gene calls are TRBV24-1 and TRBJ2-1; 15 nucleotides line up with TRBD2. The CDR3 bases are TGTGCCACCAGTGACTCGGGACTAGCGGGAGGTGAGCAGTTCTTC. This gives the protein CATSDSGLAGGEQFF.